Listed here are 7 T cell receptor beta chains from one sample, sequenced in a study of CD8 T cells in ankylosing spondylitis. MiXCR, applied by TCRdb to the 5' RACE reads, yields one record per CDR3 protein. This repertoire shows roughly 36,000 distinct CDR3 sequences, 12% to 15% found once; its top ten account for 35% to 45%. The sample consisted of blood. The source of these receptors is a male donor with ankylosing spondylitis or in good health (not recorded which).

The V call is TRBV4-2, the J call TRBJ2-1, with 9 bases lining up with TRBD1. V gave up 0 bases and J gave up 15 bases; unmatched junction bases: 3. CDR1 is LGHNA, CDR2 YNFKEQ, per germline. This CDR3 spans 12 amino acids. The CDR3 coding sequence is TGTGCCAGCAGCCAAGAAGGGACAGGGCTGTTCTTC. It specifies CASSQEGTGLFF.

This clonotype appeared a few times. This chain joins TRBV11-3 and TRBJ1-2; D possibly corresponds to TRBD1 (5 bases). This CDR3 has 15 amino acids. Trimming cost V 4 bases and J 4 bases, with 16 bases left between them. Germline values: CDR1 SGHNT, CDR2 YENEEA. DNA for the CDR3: TGTGCCAGCAGCTCACCGGGACGTAGGTTCTATGGCTACACCTTC. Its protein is CASSSPGRRFYGYTF.

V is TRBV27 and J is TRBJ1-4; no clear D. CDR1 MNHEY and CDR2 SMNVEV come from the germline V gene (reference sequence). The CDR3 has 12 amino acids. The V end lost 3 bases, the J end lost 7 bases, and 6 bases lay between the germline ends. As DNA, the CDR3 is TGTGCCAGCAGTTTTTTAGGTGAAAAACTGTTTTTT. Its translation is CASSFLGEKLFF.

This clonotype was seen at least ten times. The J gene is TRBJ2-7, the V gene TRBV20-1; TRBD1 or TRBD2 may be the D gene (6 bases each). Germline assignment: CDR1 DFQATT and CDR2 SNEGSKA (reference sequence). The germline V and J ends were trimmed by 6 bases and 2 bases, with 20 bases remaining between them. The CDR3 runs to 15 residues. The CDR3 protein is CSASPGGPTPYEQYF. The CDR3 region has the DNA TGCAGTGCAAGCCCTGGGGGGCCGACCCCCTACGAGCAGTACTTC.

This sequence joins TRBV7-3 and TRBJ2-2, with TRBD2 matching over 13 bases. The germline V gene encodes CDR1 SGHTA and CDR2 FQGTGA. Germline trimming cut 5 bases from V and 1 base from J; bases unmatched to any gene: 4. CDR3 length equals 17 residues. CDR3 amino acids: CASSRRLAGGNTGELFF. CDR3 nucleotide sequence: TGTGCCAGCAGCCGGCGACTAGCGGGAGGGAACACCGGGGAGCTGTTTTTT.

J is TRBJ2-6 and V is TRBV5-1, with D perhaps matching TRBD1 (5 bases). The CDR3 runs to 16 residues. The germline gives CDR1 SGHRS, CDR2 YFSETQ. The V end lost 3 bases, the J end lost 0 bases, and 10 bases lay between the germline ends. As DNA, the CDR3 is TGCGCCAGCAGCTACCAGGGCGTCTCTGGGGCCAACGTCCTGACTTTC. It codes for CASSYQGVSGANVLTF.

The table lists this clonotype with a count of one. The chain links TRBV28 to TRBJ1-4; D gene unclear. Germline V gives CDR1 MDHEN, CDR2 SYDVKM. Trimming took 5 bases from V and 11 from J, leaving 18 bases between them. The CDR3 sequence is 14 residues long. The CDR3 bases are TGTGCCAGCAGTCTCCGCGGTGTCCTCTGGAAACTGTTTTTT. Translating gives CASSLRGVLWKLFF.